The T cell receptor (beta chain) described here comes from a study of spatial heterogeneity in lung cancer. This clonotype was recorded at least ten times. The library was prepared for alpha chains; this beta chain is a stray read, so its frequency means little. From the 5' RACE reads, TCRdb called clonotypes with MiXCR, one entry per CDR3 protein. The data hold around 9,700 distinct CDR3 sequences, with roughly 6.3% observed a single time. The sample's time point: sample taken at primary tumor resection. In each case, whole RNA from tumor, nontumor lung or frozen PBMC was sequenced unsorted. The TCR comes from a male donor with early-stage non-small cell lung cancer. Material: PBMCs, obtained at surgery.

CDR3 DNA sequence: TGTGCCAGCAGCTTAGGGGACAGGGCGAACACCGGGGAGCTGTTTTTT. Translated, it gives CASSLGDRANTGELFF. J is TRBJ2-2 and V is TRBV7-9, with 9 bases aligning to TRBD1. The CDR3 contains 16 residues. The trim removed 1 base at V and 0 bases at J, leaving 0 bases unmatched. Germline values: CDR1 SEHNR, CDR2 FQNEAQ (reference sequence).